A selection of T cell receptor beta chains follows, all from one sample in a study of shared clonotypes between healthy human individuals. Sequencing used immunoSEQ multiplex PCR; TCRdb keeps in-frame clones, though not all of them. The table shows about a million clones, with about 80% occurring only once. Sequencing was carried out using memory CD4+ T cells sorted from blood. The receptor source for this set is a man between 18 and 29 years old in good health. The CDR3 runs from the conserved cysteine through the conserved F or W. A D gene is named only where the DNA matches it firmly. Some rows mark clone size as missing; the rest say once, few, many or name a class of expanded clone.

>TRBV27|-|-|TRBJ2-7
CASSLTGSYYEQYF
TGTGCCAGCAGTTTGACGGGCAGCTATTACGAGCAGTACTTC
>TRBV28|TRBD1|few|TRBJ2-7
CASSGEPGQYSYEQYF
TGTGCCAGCAGTGGCGAACCGGGACAGTACTCCTACGAGCAGTACTTC
>TRBV29-1|-|-|TRBJ1-2
CSVDDSGIHYGYTF
TGCAGCGTTGACGACTCAGGGATCCACTATGGCTACACCTTC
>TRBV7-2|-|-|TRBJ1-2
CASSSASGPGYTF
TGTGCCAGCAGCTCAGCCTCGGGACCTGGCTACACCTTC
>TRBV7-3|-|-|TRBJ2-5
CATPLRAPVKETQYF
TGTGCCACCCCCTTGCGGGCCCCCGTAAAAGAGACCCAGTACTTC
>TRBV27|TRBD1|-|TRBJ1-2
CASSPPGQLYGYTF
TGTGCCAGCAGCCCCCCGGGACAGCTCTATGGCTACACCTTC
>TRBV6-5|TRBD2|-|TRBJ2-3
CASSLASGRGDTQYF
TGTGCCAGCAGTTTAGCTAGCGGGAGAGGAGATACGCAGTATTTT
>TRBV7-8|-|-|TRBJ1-4
CASSSERANEKLFF
TGTGCCAGCAGCTCTGAACGGGCTAATGAAAAACTGTTTTTT
>TRBV19|TRBD2|few|TRBJ2-2
CASGLAANTGELFF
TGTGCCAGCGGACTAGCGGCGAACACCGGGGAGCTGTTTTTT
>TRBV19|-|-|TRBJ2-5
CASKGGLRKETQYF
TGTGCCAGCAAAGGGGGACTACGAAAAGAGACCCAGTACTTC
>TRBV28|TRBD1|-|TRBJ1-2
CASSLGQGVHTF
TGTGCCAGCAGTTTAGGACAGGGGGTTCACACCTTC
>TRBV2|-|few|TRBJ2-4
CASSEDQNIQYF
TGTGCCAGCAGTGAAGATCAAAACATTCAGTACTTC
>TRBV14|-|few|TRBJ1-1
CASSQETVNTEAFF
TGTGCCAGCAGCCAAGAGACCGTGAACACTGAAGCTTTCTTT
>TRBV29-1|-|-|TRBJ2-7
CSVEVLAGFHEQYF
TGCAGCGTTGAAGTCCTGGCAGGGTTCCACGAGCAGTACTTC
>TRBV6-5|TRBD1|once|TRBJ2-4
CARRQGIAKNIQYF
TGTGCCAGAAGACAGGGAATAGCCAAAAACATTCAGTACTTC
>TRBV6-6|-|-|TRBJ2-7
CAGSYSTSEQYF
TGTGCCGGCAGTTACTCTACTAGCGAGCAGTACTTC
>TRBV10-3|-|few|TRBJ1-4
CAISESGSNEKLFF
TGTGCCATCAGTGAGTCAGGCAGTAATGAAAAACTGTTTTTT
>TRBV5-1|-|-|TRBJ1-1
CASSLVSFNTEAFF
TGCGCCAGCAGCTTGGTTTCTTTTAACACTGAAGCTTTCTTT
>TRBV28|-|-|TRBJ1-5
CASSFSRQPQHF
TGTGCCAGCAGTTTCTCGAGGCAGCCCCAGCATTTT
>TRBV30|-|-|TRBJ1-2
CAWAAEGYTF
TGTGCCTGGGCCGCAGAAGGCTACACCTTC
>TRBV15|-|-|TRBJ2-7
CATSRDVSGLSEQYF
TGTGCCACCAGCAGAGACGTTTCAGGCCTTTCCGAGCAGTACTTC
>TRBV5-4|TRBD1|-|TRBJ2-3
CASSRGQGATDTQYF
TGTGCCAGCAGCCGGGGACAGGGGGCAACAGATACGCAGTATTTT
>TRBV7-7|TRBD2|-|TRBJ2-2
CASGKSGSGTGELFF
TGTGCTAGCGGGAAAAGCGGGAGCGGAACCGGGGAGCTGTTTTTT
>TRBV29-1|-|-|TRBJ2-1
CSVVKSPSGRNEQFF
TGCAGCGTTGTAAAGTCCCCTTCCGGACGGAATGAGCAGTTCTTC
>TRBV7-9|-|-|TRBJ2-5
CASSSSKETQYF
TGTGCCAGCAGCTCGTCTAAAGAGACCCAGTACTTC
>TRBV11-2|-|few|TRBJ2-2
CASNPTGNTGELFF
TGTGCCAGCAACCCGACGGGGAACACCGGGGAGCTGTTTTTT
>TRBV5-6|-|-|TRBJ2-5
CASSHPVHPRGEDQYF
TGTGCCAGCAGCCATCCAGTGCACCCGAGGGGGGAGGACCAGTACTTC
>TRBV27|TRBD2|-|TRBJ2-5
CASSNRGGLETQYF
TGTGCCAGCAGTAACCGGGGGGGTCTGGAGACCCAGTACTTC
>TRBV10-1|-|-|TRBJ2-7
CASSEGTAYEQYF
TGCGCCAGCAGTGAGGGTACTGCCTACGAGCAGTACTTC
>TRBV6-1|-|once|TRBJ1-6
CASSEGGKSSSPLHF
TGTGCCAGCAGTGAAGGGGGCAAGTCATCTTCACCCCTCCACTTT
>TRBV5-6|-|-|TRBJ1-5
CASSLGRGGPQHF
TGTGCCAGCAGCTTGGGGCGGGGCGGGCCCCAGCATTTT
>TRBV9|-|-|TRBJ2-4
CASSPGLLNIQYF
TGTGCCAGCAGCCCTGGACTGTTGAACATTCAGTACTTC
>TRBV25-1|-|-|TRBJ1-4
CASSEDIRQTPNEKLFF
TGTGCCAGCAGTGAAGACATTAGACAGACACCTAATGAAAAACTGTTTTTT
>TRBV5-1|TRBD2|few|TRBJ2-5
CASSLGTGGAETQYF
TGCGCCAGCAGCTTGGGGACGGGGGGAGCGGAGACCCAGTACTTC
>TRBV19|TRBD2|-|TRBJ2-7
CASSGARSGRAKEQYF
TGTGCCAGTAGTGGAGCCCGTAGCGGGAGGGCCAAGGAGCAGTACTTC
>TRBV30|-|once|TRBJ2-5
CAWSASSTGQQYF
TGTGCCTGGAGTGCCTCAAGTACCGGGCAGCAGTACTTC
>TRBV5-4|TRBD1|-|TRBJ2-3
CASSFPGQIRDTQYF
TGTGCCAGCAGCTTCCCGGGACAGATACGAGATACGCAGTATTTT